This T cell receptor beta chain stems from a study of blood T cell repertoires in COVID-19. About the research overall: Collection of acute and convalescent COVID-19 samples took place in the United States, Italy and Spain. The cDNA or gDNA used as material had been derived from T cells, B-cell-depleted T cells, or PBMCs.

The V end lost 5 bases, the J end lost 4 bases, and 9 bases lay between the germline ends. CDR1 is MNHEY, CDR2 SVGEGT, per germline. This CDR3 region has 14 residues. Study processing details: Nucleated cell counts were estimated from reference gene primer amplification. Using immunoSEQ multiplex PCR, the repertoire was profiled, and TCRdb retains in-frame clones only, with some absent. That table is the source of V, J and clone size, and D and trimming were worked out from the DNA. This table holds about 120,000 clones, about 83% found once. The chain is built from TRBV6-2 or TRBV6-3 and TRBJ1-6; D remains unclear. Specimen: peripheral blood. The clonotype comes from a woman aged 45 to 65 with acute or convalescent COVID-19. The CDR3 coding sequence is TGTGCCAGCAGTCGGACTGATTATAATTCACCCCTCCACTTT. Its protein is CASSRTDYNSPLHF.